One sample yielded the 11 T cell receptor beta chains listed below, sequenced in a study of CD8 T cells in Susac syndrome. RNA was extracted with the RNeasy kit, and a quantity of about 0.5 to 1 ug was reverse transcribed using random hexamers. TCRdb re-analysed the immunoSEQ multiplex PCR reads in MiXCR, keeping a single row per CDR3 protein. This sample yields around 170,000 distinct CDR3 sequences, of which 94% are seen a single time; 0.12% belongs to the top ten. The specimen sequenced was CD4+ T cells from PBMCs. These receptors all stem from a human donor with Susac syndrome.

The chain joins TRBV29-1 to TRBJ1-2, with TRBD1 matching 8 bases. The germline gives CDR1 SQVTM, CDR2 ANQGSEA. With V trimmed by 7 bases and J by 5 bases, 9 bases remained unmatched. The CDR3 sequence is 13 residues long. The CDR3 nucleotides read TGCAGCGGCGAGACAGGGGAGGGATATGGCTACACCTTC. Translation: CSGETGEGYGYTF.

The table lists this clonotype with a count of one. The chain employs TRBV19 and TRBJ1-3, with a possible D match to TRBD1 (5 bases). There are 15 residues in the CDR3. Germline V gene data show CDR1 as LNHDA and CDR2 as SQIVND (reference sequence). V was clipped by 3 bases and J by 4 bases, with 13 bases between them. The CDR3 here is CASSIERGRGNTIYF. CDR3 nucleotide sequence: TGTGCCAGTAGTATTGAGAGGGGAAGAGGAAACACCATATATTTT.

V and J are TRBV15 and TRBJ2-3; D is unresolved. Germline V lookup: CDR1 LNHNV, CDR2 YYDKDF (reference sequence). Trimming pared 0 bases from V and 5 bases from J, leaving 6 bases between. CDR3 size: 13 residues. The CDR3 reads CATSRDQEDTQYF. CDR3 nucleotide sequence: TGTGCCACCAGCAGAGATCAGGAAGATACGCAGTATTTT.

The chain combines TRBV12-3 or TRBV12-4 with TRBJ2-3, with D maybe TRBD1 (6 bases). V lost 8 bases and J 0 bases, leaving 12 bases between the germline ends. The CDR3 is made up of 14 amino acids. The CDR3: CASARQVSTDTQYF. The CDR3 DNA follows: TGTGCCAGCGCAAGACAGGTTAGCACAGATACGCAGTATTTT.

J is TRBJ2-7 and V is TRBV10-2, with a weak D call TRBD1 (6 bases). Trimming pared 6 bases from V and 2 bases from J, leaving 14 bases between. The CDR3 is made up of 14 amino acids. The germline V gene has CDR1 WSHSY and CDR2 SAAADI. CDR3 nucleotide sequence: TGCGCCAGCAGAACAGGGAAGGGAACCTACGAGCAGTACTTC. It is translated as CASRTGKGTYEQYF.

This clonotype was picked up a small number of times. The chain combines TRBV7-9 with TRBJ1-1; D is unclear. V lost 3 bases, J lost 1 base, and 3 bases lay in between. This CDR3 is 12 amino acids long. Germline V gene sequence: CDR1 SEHNR, CDR2 FQNEAQ (reference sequence). The CDR3 is CASSFRNTEAFF. In nucleotides, the CDR3 is TGTGCCAGCAGCTTCCGGAACACTGAAGCTTTCTTT.

CDR3 sequence: CSAFSPGGTGGTGELFF. The CDR3 DNA follows: TGCAGTGCTTTCTCGCCGGGGGGGACAGGGGGGACCGGGGAGCTGTTTTTT. The genes are TRBV20-1 and TRBJ2-2; 11 bases fit TRBD1. The CDR3 has 17 residues. Germline CDR1 is DFQATT and CDR2 is SNEGSKA (reference sequence). V shed 5 bases, J shed 5 bases, and the junction held 13 bases outside the gene matches.

The rearrangement joins TRBV28 to TRBJ2-6, with a tentative D call TRBD2 (5 bases). Trimming took off 3 bases at V and 2 bases at J, with 5 bases between the two ends. The CDR3 is made up of 14 amino acids. From germline, CDR1 is MDHEN and CDR2 SYDVKM. The CDR3 DNA sequence: TGTGCCAGCAGTTTCGGGACTGGGGCCAACGTCCTGACTTTC. Amino acid sequence: CASSFGTGANVLTF. Using reference TRBV28 and TRBJ2-6 for the parts outside the CDR3, the full variable domain is DVKVTQSSRYLVKRTGEKVFLECVQDMDHENMFWYRQDPGLGLRLIYFSYDVKMKEKGDIPEGYSVSREKKERFSLILESASTNQTSMYLCASSFGTGANVLTFGAGSRLTVL.

This clonotype was seen only a few times. The chain couples TRBV5-6 to TRBJ2-1; 8 nucleotides agree with TRBD1. CDR3 length: 14 amino acids. Germline CDR1 SGHDT, CDR2 YYEEEE. J lost 8 bases, V lost 2 bases, and 6 bases had no gene match. The CDR3 nucleotides are TGTGCCAGCAGCTTTGGCCAGGGGGCGGATGAGCAGTTCTTC. Translating it yields CASSFGQGADEQFF. The full variable domain, rest sourced from reference TRBV5-6 and TRBJ2-1, is DAGVTQSPTHLIKTRGQQVTLRCSPKSGHDTVSWYQQALGQGPQFIFQYYEEEERQRGNFPDRFSGHQFPNYSSELNVNALLLGDSALYLCASSFGQGADEQFFGPGTRLTVL.

This rearrangement joins TRBV10-3 to TRBJ1-6; 7 bases fit TRBD1. V lost 6 bases, J lost 9 bases, and 8 bases stayed unmatched. This CDR3 is built from 14 residues. Per germline, CDR1 ENHRY and CDR2 SYGVKD. The CDR3 bases are TGTGCCATCAGAGTCGACAGGGAAAGTTCACCCCTCCACTTT. This sequence encodes CAIRVDRESSPLHF.

The genes are TRBV12-3 or TRBV12-4 and TRBJ2-7; TRBD1 might be the D (6 bases). CDR3 length equals 16 residues. Deletions cut 2 bases from V and 0 bases from J, with 14 bases between. The DNA for the CDR3 is TGTGCCAGCAGTTTAAGTGCAGGGGAAAGCTCCTACGAGCAGTACTTC. As protein: CASSLSAGESSYEQYF.